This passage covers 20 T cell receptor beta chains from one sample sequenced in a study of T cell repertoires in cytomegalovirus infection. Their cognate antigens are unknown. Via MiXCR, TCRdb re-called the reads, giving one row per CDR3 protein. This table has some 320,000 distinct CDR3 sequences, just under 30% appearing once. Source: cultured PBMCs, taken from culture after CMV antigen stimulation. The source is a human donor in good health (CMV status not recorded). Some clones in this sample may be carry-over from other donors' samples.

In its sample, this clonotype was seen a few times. The CDR3 DNA follows: TGTGCCAGCAGTTGGGGTAGGGGGCCCGAGCAGTACTTC. This sequence encodes CASSWGRGPEQYF. V and J are TRBV28 and TRBJ2-7, with 7 bases identical to TRBD1. This CDR3 comprises 13 residues. Germline values: CDR1 MDHEN, CDR2 SYDVKM. V shed 4 bases and J 6 bases; nucleotides not matched to a gene: 6.

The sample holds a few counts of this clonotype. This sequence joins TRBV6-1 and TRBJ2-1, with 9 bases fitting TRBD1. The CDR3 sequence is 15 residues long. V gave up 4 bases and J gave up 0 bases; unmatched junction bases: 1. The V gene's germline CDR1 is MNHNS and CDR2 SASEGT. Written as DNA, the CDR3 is TGTGCCAGCAGTGGGGGACAGGGCTCCTACAATGAGCAGTTCTTC. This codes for CASSGGQGSYNEQFF.

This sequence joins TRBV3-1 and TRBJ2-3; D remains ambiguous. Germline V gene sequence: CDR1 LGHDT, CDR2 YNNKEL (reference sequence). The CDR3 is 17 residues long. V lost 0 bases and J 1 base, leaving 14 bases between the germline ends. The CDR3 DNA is TGTGCCAGCAGCCAAGATCTGGGGATCTCTGGCACAGATACGCAGTATTTT. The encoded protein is CASSQDLGISGTDTQYF.

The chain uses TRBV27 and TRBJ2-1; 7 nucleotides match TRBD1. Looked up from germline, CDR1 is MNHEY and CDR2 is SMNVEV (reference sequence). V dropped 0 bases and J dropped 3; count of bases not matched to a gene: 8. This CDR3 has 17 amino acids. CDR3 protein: CASSLSGGQPNYNEQFF. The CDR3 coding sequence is TGTGCCAGCAGTTTATCAGGGGGACAGCCGAACTACAATGAGCAGTTCTTC.

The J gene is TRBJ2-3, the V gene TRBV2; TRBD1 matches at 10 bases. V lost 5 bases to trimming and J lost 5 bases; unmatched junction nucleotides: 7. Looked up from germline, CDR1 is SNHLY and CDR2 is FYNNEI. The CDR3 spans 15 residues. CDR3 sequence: CASSLTGGPEDTQYF. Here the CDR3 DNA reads TGTGCCAGCAGTTTGACAGGGGGCCCCGAAGATACGCAGTATTTT.

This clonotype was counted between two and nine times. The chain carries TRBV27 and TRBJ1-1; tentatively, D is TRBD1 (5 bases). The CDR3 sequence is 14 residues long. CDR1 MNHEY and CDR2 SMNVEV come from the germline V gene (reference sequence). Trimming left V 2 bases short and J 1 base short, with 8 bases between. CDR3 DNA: TGTGCCAGCAGTTTACTGACAGAGAACACTGAAGCTTTCTTT. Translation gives CASSLLTENTEAFF.

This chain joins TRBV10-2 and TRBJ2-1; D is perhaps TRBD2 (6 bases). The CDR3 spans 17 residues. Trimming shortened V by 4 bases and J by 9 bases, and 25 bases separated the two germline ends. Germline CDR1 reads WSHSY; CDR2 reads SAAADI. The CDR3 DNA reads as TGCGCCAGCAGTGTGCTCTGGGACTCCCGGAAAAAGGGTGAGCAGTTCTTC. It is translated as CASSVLWDSRKKGEQFF.

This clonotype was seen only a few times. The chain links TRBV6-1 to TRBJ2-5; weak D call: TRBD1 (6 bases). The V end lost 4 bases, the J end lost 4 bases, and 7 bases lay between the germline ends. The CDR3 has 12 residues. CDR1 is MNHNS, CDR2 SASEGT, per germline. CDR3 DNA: TGTGCCAGCAGTGGGACAGTAGAGACCCAGTACTTC. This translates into CASSGTVETQYF.

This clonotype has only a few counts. The DNA of the CDR3 is TGTGCCAGCAGTTTTCACGACTTGAACACTGAAGCTTTCTTT. Its translation: CASSFHDLNTEAFF. This rearrangement joins TRBV12-3 or TRBV12-4 to TRBJ1-1; D unresolved. Trimming took off 3 bases at V and 0 bases at J, with 8 bases between the two ends. The CDR3 length is 14 residues.

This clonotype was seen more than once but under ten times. This chain's CDR3 is CASSPTSGSINEQFF. The CDR3 nucleotides read TGTGCCAGTAGTCCGACTAGCGGGAGTATCAATGAGCAGTTCTTC. This sequence joins TRBV19 and TRBJ2-1, with 12 bases matching TRBD2. The CDR3 covers 15 residues. Germline V lookup: CDR1 LNHDA, CDR2 SQIVND (reference sequence). The J segment lost 6 bases and the V segment lost 5 bases, leaving 5 bases of the junction unmatched.

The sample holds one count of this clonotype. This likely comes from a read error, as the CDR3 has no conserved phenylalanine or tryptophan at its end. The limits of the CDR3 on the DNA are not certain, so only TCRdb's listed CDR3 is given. The CDR3 is CASSLSGLLLL. J is TRBJ2-1 and V is TRBV28; the table names TRBD2, a call not compared with the DNA. Germline V gene data show CDR1 as MDHEN and CDR2 as SYDVKM. The CDR3 has 11 amino acids, counting both end residues.

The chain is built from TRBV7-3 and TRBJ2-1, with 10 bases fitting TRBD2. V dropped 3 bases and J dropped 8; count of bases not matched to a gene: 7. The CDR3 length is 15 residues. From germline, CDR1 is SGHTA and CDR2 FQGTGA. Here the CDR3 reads CASSLTSGPGYEQFF. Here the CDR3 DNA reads TGTGCCAGCAGCTTGACTAGCGGGCCTGGCTATGAGCAGTTCTTC.

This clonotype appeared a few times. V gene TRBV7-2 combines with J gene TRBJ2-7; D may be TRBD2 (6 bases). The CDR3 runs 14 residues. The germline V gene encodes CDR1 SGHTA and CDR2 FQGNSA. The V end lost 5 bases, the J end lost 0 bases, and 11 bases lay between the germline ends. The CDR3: CASSRRRGSYEQYF. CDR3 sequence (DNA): TGTGCCAGCAGCCGCCGGAGGGGCTCCTACGAGCAGTACTTC. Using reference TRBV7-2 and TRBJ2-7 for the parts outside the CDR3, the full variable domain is GAGVSQSPSNKVTEKGKDVELRCDPISGHTALYWYRQSLGQGLEFLIYFQGNSAPDKSGLPSDRFSAERTGGSVSTLTIQRTQQEDSAVYLCASSRRRGSYEQYFGPGTRLTVT.

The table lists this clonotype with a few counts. As DNA, the CDR3 is TGTGCCAGCAACTCGCAACAAACCACAGATACGCAGTATTTT. It specifies CASNSQQTTDTQYF. V and J are TRBV5-6 and TRBJ2-3; D ambiguous. The CDR3 runs 14 residues. Germline loops: CDR1 SGHDT, CDR2 YYEEEE. Trimming removed 6 bases at V and 2 bases at J, with 13 bases between.

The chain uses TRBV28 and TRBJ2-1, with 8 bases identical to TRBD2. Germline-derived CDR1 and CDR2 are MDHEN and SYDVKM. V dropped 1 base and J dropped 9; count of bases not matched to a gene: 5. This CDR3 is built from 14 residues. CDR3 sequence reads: CASSLSSGGGEQFF. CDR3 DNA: TGTGCCAGCAGTTTATCTTCGGGAGGGGGTGAGCAGTTCTTC.

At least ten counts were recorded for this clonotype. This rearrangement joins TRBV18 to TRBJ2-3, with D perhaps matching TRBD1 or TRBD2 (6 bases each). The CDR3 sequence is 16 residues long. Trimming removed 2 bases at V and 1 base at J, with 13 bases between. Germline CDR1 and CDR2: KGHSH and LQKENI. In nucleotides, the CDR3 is TGTGCCAGCTCACCAATGAAGGGGGGTGGCACAGATACGCAGTATTTT. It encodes CASSPMKGGGTDTQYF.

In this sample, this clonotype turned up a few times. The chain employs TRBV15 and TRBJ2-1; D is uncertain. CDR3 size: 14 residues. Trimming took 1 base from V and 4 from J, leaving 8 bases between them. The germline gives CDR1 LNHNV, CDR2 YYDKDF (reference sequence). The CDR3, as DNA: TGTGCCACCAGCAGAGGGGTGGTTTACAATGAGCAGTTCTTC. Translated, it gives CATSRGVVYNEQFF.

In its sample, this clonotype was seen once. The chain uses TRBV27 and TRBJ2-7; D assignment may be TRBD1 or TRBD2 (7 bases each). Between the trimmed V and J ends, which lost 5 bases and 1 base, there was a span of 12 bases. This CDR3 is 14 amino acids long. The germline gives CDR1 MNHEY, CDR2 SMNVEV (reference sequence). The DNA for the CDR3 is TGTGCCAGCAGTGCAGGGGGGGGATCCTACGAGCAGTACTTC. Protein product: CASSAGGGSYEQYF.

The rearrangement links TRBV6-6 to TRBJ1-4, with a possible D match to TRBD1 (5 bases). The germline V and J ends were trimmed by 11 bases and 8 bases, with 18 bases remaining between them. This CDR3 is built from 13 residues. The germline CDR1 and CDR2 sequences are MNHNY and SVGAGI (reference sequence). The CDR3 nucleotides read TGTGCCGGCGGTGGGGGGTGGGGAGAAAAACTGTTTTTT. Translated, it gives CAGGGGWGEKLFF.

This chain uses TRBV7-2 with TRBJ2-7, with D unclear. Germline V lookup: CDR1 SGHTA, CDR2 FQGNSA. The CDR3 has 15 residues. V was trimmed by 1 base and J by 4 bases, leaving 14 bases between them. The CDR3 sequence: CASSLETRSGYEQYF. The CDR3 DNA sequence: TGTGCCAGCAGCTTAGAGACACGGTCCGGGTACGAGCAGTACTTC.